Following are 3 T cell receptor beta chains from one sample sequenced in a study of PD-1 blockade in mismatch repair-deficient tumors. For these TCRs, the target antigens are not known. Stated time point: roughly nine-day in vitro stimulation with candidate neoantigen peptide 2. TCRdb's copy holds only in-frame clones and misses some; the assay was immunoSEQ multiplex PCR. The data show about 9,800 clones, around 86% seen once. This specimen was cells cultured in vitro, taken from a patient treated with pembrolizumab. These receptor sequences come from an adult with mismatch repair-deficient cancer.

This chain uses TRBV9 with TRBJ1-2, with 8 bases that match TRBD1. The CDR3 is made up of 15 amino acids. The V segment lost 4 bases and the J segment 0 bases; nucleotides outside the gene matches: 5. Germline CDR1 SGDLS, CDR2 YYNGEE. The CDR3 DNA reads TGTGCCAGCAGCCCCGGGACAGGTCCTAACTATGGCTACACCTTC. Its protein is CASSPGTGPNYGYTF.

The rearrangement links TRBV7-6 to TRBJ2-2; D is ambiguous. Trimming cost V 4 bases and J 8 bases, with 14 bases left between them. The germline V gene has CDR1 SGHVS and CDR2 FNYEAQ. This CDR3 comprises 14 residues. The CDR3 DNA is TGTGCCAGCAGCTCATCTGACTCGTCTGGGGAGCTGTTTTTT. Protein: CASSSSDSSGELFF.

This chain uses TRBV15 with TRBJ2-1; 8 bases fit TRBD2. Per germline, CDR1 LNHNV and CDR2 YYDKDF (reference sequence). This CDR3 spans 16 amino acids. V lost 4 bases and J lost 0; bases outside the gene matches: 5. CDR3 DNA: TGTGCCACCAGCAAATCCGGGACTAGCTCCTACAATGAGCAGTTCTTC. It translates to CATSKSGTSSYNEQFF.